The source of this T cell receptor (beta chain) is a study of cytomegalovirus exposure and HLA in healthy donors. As to this clone: Its target is unknown.

Study-wide results and limits: A prior analysis recorded that most TCR beta V segments were productive about 90% or about 30% of the time.

Primers for the PCR totalled 60 Vbeta and 13 Jbeta. The repertoire was sequenced with immunoSEQ multiplex PCR; TCRdb's copy has only in-frame clones and lacks some. The data contain fewer than 150,000 clones, about 76% of them singletons. The clonotype originates from a man aged 18 to 29 in good health and CMV-seronegative. What was sequenced was PBMCs.

The CDR3 nucleotides are TGTGCCAGCACCCCGGGGACAGGCGGAAATCAGCCCCAGCATTTT. It encodes CASTPGTGGNQPQHF. This sequence joins TRBV28 and TRBJ1-5; 8 bases fit TRBD1. The V and J ends lost 7 bases and 4 bases, in that order; junction bases with no gene match: 9. CDR3 size: 15 residues. From germline, CDR1 is MDHEN and CDR2 SYDVKM.